Listed below are T cell receptor beta chains from one sample, sequenced in a study of T cell responses to AZD1222 COVID-19 vaccine. Produced via immunoSEQ multiplex PCR; TCRdb's table is partial and in-frame only. The table lists roughly 200,000 clones, less than 95% of them singletons, with approximately 1.5% in the top ten. This material consisted of peripheral blood, taken 28 days after the second dose of the MenACWY control vaccine. These receptors came from an adult who received the MenACWY meningococcal vaccine as a control. The CDR3 runs from the conserved cysteine through the conserved F or W. Each record gives: V gene, D gene, J gene, CDR3 DNA, CDR3 protein. A D gene is named only where the DNA matches it firmly.

V: TRBV6-1
D: .
J: TRBJ1-2
DNA: TGTGCCAGCAGTGAATCGGAGTATGGCTACACCTTC
CDR3: CASSESEYGYTF

V: TRBV6-1
D: .
J: TRBJ1-2
DNA: TGTGCCAGCAGTGAAGCGCGGAAGGACAGTCGCTACACCTTC
CDR3: CASSEARKDSRYTF

V: TRBV30
D: .
J: TRBJ1-4
DNA: TGTGCCTGGAATGGTCAAGGGGCCGAAAAACTGTTTTTT
CDR3: CAWNGQGAEKLFF

V: TRBV27
D: .
J: TRBJ1-1
DNA: TGTGCCAGCAGTGCAGGGCGTAGAACTGAAGCTTTCTTT
CDR3: CASSAGRRTEAFF

V: TRBV7-2
D: .
J: TRBJ1-5
DNA: TGTGCCAGCAGCTTAGGTCGGGGGTTCGAGAGCAATCAGCCCCAGCATTTT
CDR3: CASSLGRGFESNQPQHF

V: TRBV5-1
D: TRBD1
J: TRBJ1-4
DNA: TGCGCCAGCAGCGCGGGACAGGACAGAGGAGAAAAACTGTTTTTT
CDR3: CASSAGQDRGEKLFF

V: TRBV7-2
D: .
J: TRBJ2-7
DNA: TGTGCCAGCAGCTCAATACCCTCCTACGAGCAGTACTTC
CDR3: CASSSIPSYEQYF

V: TRBV27
D: .
J: TRBJ2-7
DNA: TGTGCCACTCCGGACGGCTCCTACGAGCAGTACTTC
CDR3: CATPDGSYEQYF

V: TRBV19
D: .
J: TRBJ2-5
DNA: TGTGCCAGTTCCTCGGGCGGCAAAATTACACAAGAGACCCAGTACTTC
CDR3: CASSSGGKITQETQYF

V: TRBV6-5
D: .
J: TRBJ2-1
DNA: TGTGCCAGCAGTCCCGGTAGTCCACTCAATGAGCAGTTCTTC
CDR3: CASSPGSPLNEQFF

V: TRBV6-5
D: TRBD1
J: TRBJ1-2
DNA: TGTGCCAGTCGCGGGACAGGGCTCAATGGCTACACCTTC
CDR3: CASRGTGLNGYTF

V: TRBV19
D: TRBD1
J: TRBJ2-1
DNA: TGTGCCAGTAGTATTTGGGGACGGGACAGGGGATCCTACAATGAGCAGTTCTTC
CDR3: CASSIWGRDRGSYNEQFF

V: TRBV27
D: .
J: TRBJ2-7
DNA: TGTGCCAGCAGACGCAAGATAGACGGCTACGAGCAGTACTTC
CDR3: CASRRKIDGYEQYF

V: TRBV10-1
D: .
J: TRBJ1-2
DNA: TGCGCCAGCAGTGAATGGCAGAGGGGCTACACCTTC
CDR3: CASSEWQRGYTF

V: TRBV19
D: .
J: TRBJ2-7
DNA: TGTGCCAGTAGTATCGCCAGCTCCTACGAGCAGTACTTC
CDR3: CASSIASSYEQYF

V: TRBV3-1/TRBV3-2
D: TRBD1
J: TRBJ2-4
DNA: TGTGCCAGCAGCTCAAGCCGGGACAGGGGAACGGGACGAAACATTCAGTACTTC
CDR3: CASSSSRDRGTGRNIQYF

V: TRBV4-2
D: TRBD2
J: TRBJ2-7
DNA: TGTGCCAGCAGCCACGGACTAGCGGATTCCTACGAGCAGTACTTC
CDR3: CASSHGLADSYEQYF

V: TRBV28
D: .
J: TRBJ1-4
DNA: TGTGCCAGCAGTGGTTCAGCAACTAATGAAAAACTGTTTTTT
CDR3: CASSGSATNEKLFF

V: TRBV6-1
D: TRBD2
J: TRBJ2-3
DNA: TGTGCCAGCAGTGATTGGACTAGCCCAGATACGCAGTATTTT
CDR3: CASSDWTSPDTQYF

V: TRBV5-1
D: .
J: TRBJ2-7
DNA: TGCGCCAGCAGCTTGGGGACCGAGCAGTACTTC
CDR3: CASSLGTEQYF

V: TRBV5-6
D: .
J: TRBJ2-4
DNA: TGTGCCAGCAGCTTCCGGCCGGCCTTTAAAAACATTCAGTACTTC
CDR3: CASSFRPAFKNIQYF

V: TRBV2
D: .
J: TRBJ2-3
DNA: TGTGCCAGCAGTGAGCTTGGACAGAGCACAGATACGCAGTATTTT
CDR3: CASSELGQSTDTQYF

V: TRBV10-2
D: .
J: TRBJ2-1
DNA: TGCGCCAGCAAGCGTTCGAGTAGCGGAGAATACAATGAGCAGTTCTTC
CDR3: CASKRSSSGEYNEQFF

V: TRBV13
D: .
J: TRBJ1-4
DNA: TGTGCCAGCAGCCAGGGGATTGCAACTAATGAAAAACTGTTTTTT
CDR3: CASSQGIATNEKLFF

V: TRBV7-9
D: TRBD2
J: TRBJ2-2
DNA: TGTGCCAGCAGCCGACTAGCGGAGGACGCCGGGGAGCTGTTTTTT
CDR3: CASSRLAEDAGELFF

V: TRBV5-6
D: .
J: TRBJ1-2
DNA: TGTGCCAGCAGCTTGGAATTTATGAGGGGGGCGCATTATGGCTACACCTTC
CDR3: CASSLEFMRGAHYGYTF

V: TRBV5-8
D: TRBD1
J: TRBJ1-1
DNA: TGTGCCAGCGAGCTTGGAGGGACAGGGAAAGCTTTCTTT
CDR3: CASELGGTGKAFF

V: TRBV19
D: .
J: TRBJ2-1
DNA: TGTGCCAGTAGTATAGTAGGGAACTCCTACAATGAGCAGTTCTTC
CDR3: CASSIVGNSYNEQFF

V: TRBV7-8
D: .
J: TRBJ2-7
DNA: TGTGCCAGCAGCTTTGGTACAGGGAACGAGCAGTACTTC
CDR3: CASSFGTGNEQYF

V: TRBV11-2
D: .
J: TRBJ2-3
DNA: TGTGCCAGCAGCTTAGGGACAGGAGGGGGAACGCAGTATTTT
CDR3: CASSLGTGGGTQYF

V: TRBV14
D: .
J: TRBJ2-5
DNA: TGTGCCAGCAGCCCCCCGGGCACTAGGGAGACCCAGTACTTC
CDR3: CASSPPGTRETQYF

V: TRBV7-2
D: TRBD2
J: TRBJ2-2
DNA: TGTGCCAGCAGCTTAGCGGGGCAAGCGGGGCGCTCGAACACCGGGGAGCTGTTTTTT
CDR3: CASSLAGQAGRSNTGELFF

V: TRBV28
D: TRBD2
J: TRBJ2-7
DNA: TGTGCCAGCAGTTTGGGACTAGCGGGAGTCGACGAGCAGTACTTC
CDR3: CASSLGLAGVDEQYF

V: TRBV24-1
D: .
J: TRBJ2-3
DNA: TGTGCCACCAGTGATCCGGACACCGTCACAGATACGCAGTATTTT
CDR3: CATSDPDTVTDTQYF

V: TRBV27
D: .
J: TRBJ1-5
DNA: TGTGCCAGCAGCCCCTGGCCAGGGGCCAATCAGCCCCAGCATTTT
CDR3: CASSPWPGANQPQHF